The entry that follows covers one TCR beta chain sequence. Its specific antigen is unknown. Base qualities were left out, and no much larger clone turns up one base away. The source of the sample is a study of T cell changes during pregnancy in multiple sclerosis (dated by TCRdb to about 2019). Notes on the research overall: The study examined how the T cell repertoire changed over the course of pregnancy in women with multiple sclerosis.

The library came from the immunoSEQ multiplex PCR assay. In TCRdb, the immuneACCESS table is reduced to in-frame sequences with V and J assigned. These tables do not hold every clone; where another copy was compared, an unresolved V gene accounts for under half, and the others remain unexplained. The sample table records fewer than 85,000 clones; around 90% of these occur just once. The ten most abundant clones make up approximately 1.6% of the sample. At the junction V is shortened by 2 bases and J by 2 bases, with 7 bases in between. As encoded in the germline V gene, CDR1 is MDHEN while CDR2 is SYDVKM. Inclusive of the bounding cysteine and phenylalanine, the CDR3 is 13 residues long. CDR3 DNA only is kept here, 39 bases in frame from base 1.

The starting material was peripheral blood, obtained in the first trimester of pregnancy. The sequence was obtained from a female donor in good health, enrolled as a control in a pregnancy study. Here the chain combines TRBV28 and TRBJ2-7, with no confidently assigned D gene. The CDR3 loop reads CASSLARAYEQYF. The DNA is TGTGCCAGCAGTTTAGCACGAGCCTACGAGCAGTACTTC.